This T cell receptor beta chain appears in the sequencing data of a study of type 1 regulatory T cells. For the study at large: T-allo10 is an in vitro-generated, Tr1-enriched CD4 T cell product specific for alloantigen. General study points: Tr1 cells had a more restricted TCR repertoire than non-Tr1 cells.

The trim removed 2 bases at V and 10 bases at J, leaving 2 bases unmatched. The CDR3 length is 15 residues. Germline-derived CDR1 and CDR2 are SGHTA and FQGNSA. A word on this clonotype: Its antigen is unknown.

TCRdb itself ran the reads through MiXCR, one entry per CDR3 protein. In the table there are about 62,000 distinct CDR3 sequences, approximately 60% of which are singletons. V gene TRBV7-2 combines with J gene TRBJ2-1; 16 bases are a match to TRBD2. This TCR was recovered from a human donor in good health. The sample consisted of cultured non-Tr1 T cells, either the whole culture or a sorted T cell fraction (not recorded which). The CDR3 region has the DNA TGTGCCAGCAGCTTACCGGGACTAGCGGGAGGGGAGCAGTTCTTC. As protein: CASSLPGLAGGEQFF. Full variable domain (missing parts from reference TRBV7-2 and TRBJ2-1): GAGVSQSPSNKVTEKGKDVELRCDPISGHTALYWYRQSLGQGLEFLIYFQGNSAPDKSGLPSDRFSAERTGGSVSTLTIQRTQQEDSAVYLCASSLPGLAGGEQFFGPGTRLTVL.